This is a list of T cell receptor beta chains from one sample in a study of OX40 agonist ivuxolimab in advanced cancers. Clones were read by immunoSEQ multiplex PCR, and TCRdb kept only the in-frame ones, dropping some. Of more than 55,000 clones listed, roughly 90% are singletons. Sample: CD4+ or CD8+ T cells sorted from blood, taken in a trial of the OX40 agonist ivuxolimab. The receptors were sampled from an adult with an advanced solid tumor such as melanoma, head and neck, liver or kidney cancer. CDR3s include the opening cysteine and the closing phenylalanine or tryptophan. Each record gives: J gene, V gene, D gene, clone size, CDR3 protein, CDR3 DNA. A D gene is named only where the DNA matches it firmly. Clone size is not always given. Where it is, it says once, few, many or a class for expanded clones.

j_call: TRBJ2-2
v_call: TRBV7-6
d_call: NA
clone_size: NA
cdr3_aa: CASSFLTDTGELFF
cdr3_nt: TGTGCCAGCAGCTTTTTGACAGACACCGGGGAGCTGTTTTTT

j_call: TRBJ1-1
v_call: TRBV2
d_call: NA
clone_size: NA
cdr3_aa: CASREGGGAYGAFF
cdr3_nt: TGTGCCAGTAGAGAGGGCGGGGGCGCTTATGGTGCTTTCTTT

j_call: TRBJ2-2
v_call: TRBV6-5
d_call: TRBD1
clone_size: NA
cdr3_aa: CASSRDRALAGELFF
cdr3_nt: TGTGCCAGCAGCCGGGACAGGGCCCTCGCCGGGGAGCTGTTTTTT

j_call: TRBJ2-2
v_call: TRBV28
d_call: TRBD2
clone_size: NA
cdr3_aa: CASSLLAGGSWGELFF
cdr3_nt: TGTGCCAGCAGTTTACTAGCGGGAGGTTCATGGGGGGAGCTGTTTTTT

j_call: TRBJ2-7
v_call: TRBV20-1
d_call: NA
clone_size: NA
cdr3_aa: CSAPRAYEQYF
cdr3_nt: TGCAGTGCTCCGAGGGCTTACGAGCAGTACTTC

j_call: TRBJ1-1
v_call: TRBV7-8
d_call: NA
clone_size: NA
cdr3_aa: CASSPREAGNMNTEAFF
cdr3_nt: TGTGCCAGCAGCCCCCGAGAGGCGGGCAACATGAACACTGAAGCTTTCTTT

j_call: TRBJ2-1
v_call: TRBV7-9
d_call: NA
clone_size: NA
cdr3_aa: CASSPKQVGSYNEQFF
cdr3_nt: TGTGCCAGCAGCCCGAAACAGGTTGGCTCCTACAATGAGCAGTTCTTC

j_call: TRBJ1-2
v_call: TRBV28
d_call: NA
clone_size: NA
cdr3_aa: CASSSRDFYGYTF
cdr3_nt: TGTGCCAGCAGTTCGCGGGACTTCTATGGCTACACCTTC

j_call: TRBJ1-3
v_call: TRBV5-1
d_call: NA
clone_size: NA
cdr3_aa: CASSFQDSGSGNTIYF
cdr3_nt: TGCGCCAGCAGCTTTCAGGACAGCGGCTCTGGAAACACCATATATTTT

j_call: TRBJ2-3
v_call: TRBV7-8
d_call: TRBD2
clone_size: NA
cdr3_aa: CASSLASAGGWTDTQYF
cdr3_nt: TGTGCCAGCAGCTTAGCTTCGGCGGGGGGTTGGACAGATACGCAGTATTTT

j_call: TRBJ2-5
v_call: TRBV4-1
d_call: TRBD2
clone_size: once
cdr3_aa: CASSQDSGGYGETQYF
cdr3_nt: TGCGCCAGCAGCCAAGATAGCGGGGGGTACGGGGAGACCCAGTACTTC

j_call: TRBJ2-3
v_call: TRBV9
d_call: NA
clone_size: NA
cdr3_aa: CASSGGSARTDTQYF
cdr3_nt: TGTGCCAGCAGCGGAGGTAGCGCCCGCACAGATACGCAGTATTTT

j_call: TRBJ1-1
v_call: TRBV6-1
d_call: NA
clone_size: NA
cdr3_aa: CASSDPGVMNTEAFF
cdr3_nt: TGTGCCAGCAGTGACCCCGGGGTCATGAACACTGAAGCTTTCTTT

j_call: TRBJ1-1
v_call: TRBV5-1
d_call: NA
clone_size: once
cdr3_aa: CASSLDPTEAFF
cdr3_nt: TGCGCCAGCAGCTTGGACCCCACTGAAGCTTTCTTT

j_call: TRBJ1-5
v_call: TRBV27
d_call: TRBD1
clone_size: NA
cdr3_aa: CASSGQGGFQPQHF
cdr3_nt: TGTGCCAGCAGTGGACAGGGGGGATTTCAGCCCCAGCATTTT

j_call: TRBJ1-1
v_call: TRBV28
d_call: NA
clone_size: NA
cdr3_aa: CASSFQGWNTEAFF
cdr3_nt: TGTGCCAGCAGCTTTCAGGGATGGAACACTGAAGCTTTCTTT

j_call: TRBJ1-3
v_call: TRBV29-1
d_call: NA
clone_size: NA
cdr3_aa: CSAHSSGNTIYF
cdr3_nt: TGCAGCGCCCACAGCTCTGGAAACACCATATATTTT

j_call: TRBJ2-5
v_call: TRBV10-1
d_call: NA
clone_size: NA
cdr3_aa: CASSEWGGAVRETQYF
cdr3_nt: TGCGCCAGCAGTGAGTGGGGGGGGGCCGTCCGAGAGACCCAGTACTTC

j_call: TRBJ1-1
v_call: TRBV25-1
d_call: NA
clone_size: NA
cdr3_aa: CASSEYDPNTEAFF
cdr3_nt: TGTGCCAGCAGTGAATATGACCCGAACACTGAAGCTTTCTTT

j_call: TRBJ2-5
v_call: TRBV4-1
d_call: NA
clone_size: NA
cdr3_aa: CASSQVWGETQYF
cdr3_nt: TGCGCCAGCAGCCAAGTTTGGGGAGAGACCCAGTACTTC

j_call: TRBJ2-2
v_call: TRBV6-6
d_call: NA
clone_size: NA
cdr3_aa: CASSYYARGGGELFF
cdr3_nt: TGTGCCAGCAGTTACTACGCGCGGGGAGGCGGGGAGCTGTTTTTT

j_call: TRBJ2-4
v_call: TRBV5-1
d_call: NA
clone_size: NA
cdr3_aa: CASSLQGAKNIQYF
cdr3_nt: TGCGCCAGCAGCCTTCAGGGGGCCAAAAACATTCAGTACTTC

j_call: TRBJ2-1
v_call: TRBV14
d_call: TRBD2
clone_size: NA
cdr3_aa: CASSQEAGGPLSYNEQFF
cdr3_nt: TGTGCCAGCAGCCAAGAAGCGGGAGGGCCCCTTTCCTACAATGAGCAGTTCTTC

j_call: TRBJ2-3
v_call: TRBV27
d_call: NA
clone_size: NA
cdr3_aa: CASSYPSTDTQYF
cdr3_nt: TGTGCCAGCAGCTACCCTAGCACAGATACGCAGTATTTT

j_call: TRBJ2-1
v_call: TRBV27
d_call: NA
clone_size: NA
cdr3_aa: CASSLGNEQFF
cdr3_nt: TGTGCCAGCAGTTTGGGGAATGAGCAGTTCTTC

j_call: TRBJ2-5
v_call: TRBV7-6
d_call: NA
clone_size: NA
cdr3_aa: CASSLVWIQETQYF
cdr3_nt: TGTGCCAGCAGCTTAGTCTGGATACAAGAGACCCAGTACTTC

j_call: TRBJ1-5
v_call: TRBV6-5
d_call: NA
clone_size: NA
cdr3_aa: CASSTGVNQPQHF
cdr3_nt: TGTGCCAGCTCGACGGGAGTTAATCAGCCCCAGCATTTT

j_call: TRBJ2-2
v_call: TRBV7-8
d_call: TRBD2
clone_size: NA
cdr3_aa: CASSLGPELAGGRPNTGELFF
cdr3_nt: TGTGCCAGCAGCTTAGGGCCCGAGCTAGCGGGAGGGCGCCCGAACACCGGGGAGCTGTTTTTT

j_call: TRBJ2-7
v_call: TRBV11-3
d_call: TRBD2
clone_size: NA
cdr3_aa: CASSREGLYYEQYF
cdr3_nt: TGTGCCAGCAGCCGGGAGGGCCTATACTACGAGCAGTACTTC

j_call: TRBJ2-1
v_call: TRBV5-4
d_call: NA
clone_size: NA
cdr3_aa: CASSLGEYNEQFF
cdr3_nt: TGTGCCAGCAGCTTGGGGGAATACAATGAGCAGTTCTTC

j_call: TRBJ1-1
v_call: TRBV28
d_call: NA
clone_size: once
cdr3_aa: CASSPWAGLNTEAFF
cdr3_nt: TGTGCCAGCAGTCCCTGGGCAGGGCTGAACACTGAAGCTTTCTTT

j_call: TRBJ2-3
v_call: TRBV6-4
d_call: TRBD2
clone_size: few
cdr3_aa: CASSVGGRASDTQYF
cdr3_nt: TGTGCCAGCAGTGTTGGCGGGAGGGCATCGGATACGCAGTATTTT

j_call: TRBJ2-1
v_call: TRBV5-1
d_call: NA
clone_size: NA
cdr3_aa: CASSLAGGAYNEQFF
cdr3_nt: TGCGCCAGCAGCTTGGCAGGGGGGGCCTACAATGAGCAGTTCTTC

j_call: TRBJ1-1
v_call: TRBV21-1
d_call: NA
clone_size: NA
cdr3_aa: CASSKSGTGLIPEAFF
cdr3_nt: TGTGCCAGCAGCAAGTCCGGGACAGGGTTAATCCCTGAAGCTTTCTTT

j_call: TRBJ1-2
v_call: TRBV11-2
d_call: NA
clone_size: NA
cdr3_aa: CASSLDPWGQKANYGYTF
cdr3_nt: TGTGCCAGCAGCTTAGACCCCTGGGGGCAGAAAGCTAACTATGGCTACACCTTC

j_call: TRBJ2-1
v_call: TRBV7-6
d_call: NA
clone_size: NA
cdr3_aa: CASSFVDSGLSYNEQFF
cdr3_nt: TGTGCCAGCAGCTTTGTGGACTCCGGTCTCTCCTACAATGAGCAGTTCTTC

j_call: TRBJ1-2
v_call: TRBV7-9
d_call: TRBD1
clone_size: NA
cdr3_aa: CASSPRWDSPRYDYTF
cdr3_nt: TGTGCCAGCAGCCCCAGATGGGACAGCCCAAGGTATGACTACACCTTC

j_call: TRBJ2-7
v_call: TRBV6-5
d_call: NA
clone_size: once
cdr3_aa: CASSYLQGYEQYF
cdr3_nt: TGTGCCAGCAGTTACTTGCAGGGCTACGAGCAGTACTTC

j_call: TRBJ1-1
v_call: TRBV7-9
d_call: NA
clone_size: NA
cdr3_aa: CASSFGGTNTEAFF
cdr3_nt: TGTGCCAGCAGCTTTGGGGGAACGAACACTGAAGCTTTCTTT

j_call: TRBJ1-3
v_call: TRBV18
d_call: NA
clone_size: NA
cdr3_aa: CASSPSPAGNTIYF
cdr3_nt: TGTGCCAGCTCACCTAGCCCAGCAGGAAACACCATATATTTT

j_call: TRBJ2-2
v_call: TRBV27
d_call: NA
clone_size: few
cdr3_aa: CASSLLGTGELFF
cdr3_nt: TGTGCCAGCAGTTTATTGGGGACCGGGGAGCTGTTTTTT

j_call: TRBJ2-1
v_call: TRBV4-1
d_call: TRBD2
clone_size: NA
cdr3_aa: CASSQFGLAGEAHEQFF
cdr3_nt: TGCGCCAGCAGCCAATTCGGACTAGCGGGAGAAGCCCATGAGCAGTTCTTC

j_call: TRBJ2-1
v_call: TRBV28
d_call: TRBD2
clone_size: once
cdr3_aa: CASSSSGLAGVGNEQFF
cdr3_nt: TGTGCCAGCAGCTCCAGCGGACTAGCGGGAGTAGGGAATGAGCAGTTCTTC

j_call: TRBJ2-2
v_call: TRBV4-1
d_call: NA
clone_size: NA
cdr3_aa: CASTTNDNTGELFF
cdr3_nt: TGCGCCAGCACCACCAACGACAACACCGGGGAGCTGTTTTTT

j_call: TRBJ1-5
v_call: TRBV19
d_call: TRBD1
clone_size: NA
cdr3_aa: CASSITSGGNQPQHF
cdr3_nt: TGTGCCAGTAGTATCACATCAGGGGGTAATCAGCCCCAGCATTTT

j_call: TRBJ2-7
v_call: TRBV5-5
d_call: NA
clone_size: NA
cdr3_aa: CASSRPGLDNYEQYF
cdr3_nt: TGTGCCAGCAGCCGACCGGGGCTAGATAACTACGAGCAGTACTTC

j_call: TRBJ2-4
v_call: TRBV27
d_call: TRBD2
clone_size: once
cdr3_aa: CASSSTSGGPWNIQYF
cdr3_nt: TGTGCCAGCAGTTCGACTAGCGGGGGGCCGTGGAACATTCAGTACTTC

j_call: TRBJ2-5
v_call: TRBV5-1
d_call: TRBD1
clone_size: NA
cdr3_aa: CASSSEGQGLETQYF
cdr3_nt: TGCGCCAGCAGCTCTGAAGGACAGGGCTTGGAGACCCAGTACTTC

j_call: TRBJ2-2
v_call: TRBV19
d_call: NA
clone_size: NA
cdr3_aa: CASSTREGSLTGELFF
cdr3_nt: TGTGCCAGTAGCACCCGAGAGGGAAGTTTGACCGGGGAGCTGTTTTTT

j_call: TRBJ1-3
v_call: TRBV4-1
d_call: NA
clone_size: NA
cdr3_aa: CASSPVQAGNTIYF
cdr3_nt: TGCGCCAGCAGCCCGGTCCAGGCTGGAAACACCATATATTTT

j_call: TRBJ2-3
v_call: TRBV5-4
d_call: NA
clone_size: NA
cdr3_aa: CASSPPVTDTQYF
cdr3_nt: TGTGCCAGCAGCCCTCCCGTCACAGATACGCAGTATTTT

j_call: TRBJ2-7
v_call: TRBV10-3
d_call: TRBD1
clone_size: NA
cdr3_aa: CAISDGTGRYEQYF
cdr3_nt: TGTGCCATCAGTGATGGGACAGGGAGGTACGAGCAGTACTTC

j_call: TRBJ1-2
v_call: TRBV14
d_call: NA
clone_size: NA
cdr3_aa: CASSLIGENGYTF
cdr3_nt: TGTGCCAGCAGCCTCATTGGGGAGAATGGCTACACCTTC

j_call: TRBJ2-5
v_call: TRBV20-1
d_call: TRBD1
clone_size: few
cdr3_aa: CSARTGMTQYF
cdr3_nt: TGCAGTGCTCGGACAGGGATGACCCAGTACTTC

j_call: TRBJ2-1
v_call: TRBV4-3
d_call: TRBD2
clone_size: NA
cdr3_aa: CASGLGLSLGNEQFF
cdr3_nt: TGCGCCAGCGGTCTGGGACTATCCCTGGGCAATGAGCAGTTCTTC

j_call: TRBJ2-7
v_call: TRBV7-9
d_call: NA
clone_size: once
cdr3_aa: CASSSNRLRVVDEQYF
cdr3_nt: TGTGCCAGCAGCTCCAACCGCCTTAGGGTTGTGGACGAGCAGTACTTC

j_call: TRBJ2-1
v_call: TRBV29-1
d_call: NA
clone_size: NA
cdr3_aa: CSATPNEQFF
cdr3_nt: TGCAGCGCCACCCCCAATGAGCAGTTCTTC

j_call: TRBJ1-3
v_call: TRBV2
d_call: NA
clone_size: NA
cdr3_aa: CASGVGRTSSGNTIYF
cdr3_nt: TGTGCCAGCGGCGTCGGCAGGACGAGCTCTGGAAACACCATATATTTT